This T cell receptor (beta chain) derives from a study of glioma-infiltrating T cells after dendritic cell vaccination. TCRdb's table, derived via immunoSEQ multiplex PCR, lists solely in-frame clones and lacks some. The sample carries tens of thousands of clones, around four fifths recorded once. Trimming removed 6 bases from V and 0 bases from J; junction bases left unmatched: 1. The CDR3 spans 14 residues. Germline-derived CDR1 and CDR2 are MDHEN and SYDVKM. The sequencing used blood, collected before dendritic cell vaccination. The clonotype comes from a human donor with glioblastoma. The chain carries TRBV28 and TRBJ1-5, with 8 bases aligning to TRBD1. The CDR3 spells CASRTGVSNQPQHF. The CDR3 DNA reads TGTGCCAGCAGGACAGGGGTTAGCAATCAGCCCCAGCATTTT.